A selection of T cell receptor beta chains follows, all from one sample in a study of read filtering for tumor transcriptome and immune sequencing. TCRdb re-called the reads with MiXCR, one entry per CDR3 protein. The table records 62,000 or so distinct CDR3 sequences, around 14% of them present only once. The specimen sequenced was a population of CD138-negative cells sorted from bone marrow. The source of these receptors is a donor at least 40 years old with multiple myeloma. The CDR3 runs from the conserved cysteine through the conserved F or W. Part of the rows lack a size; the others show once, few, many or a class for expanded clones.

v_gene	abundance	j_gene	CDR3aa
TRBV14	few	TRBJ2-2	CASSPAGTGIGELFF
TRBV7-2	-	TRBJ2-7	CASSLGPRALYEQYF
TRBV24-1	-	TRBJ2-1	CATSDSSSGLYNEQFF
TRBV14	-	TRBJ2-5	CASSPLGLLQETQYF
TRBV29-1	many	TRBJ2-7	CSVKGGKTYEQYF
TRBV12-5	many	TRBJ2-3	CASGPSLLAGGADTQYF
TRBV29-1	many	TRBJ1-2	CSVGRNYGYTF
TRBV5-1	many	TRBJ2-3	CASSLGQGSLDTQYF
TRBV12-3/TRBV12-4	many	TRBJ1-5	CASSLQVGNQPQHF
TRBV7-9	many	TRBJ2-2	CASSLDLTGELFF